This T cell receptor beta chain comes out of a study of CD8+ T cells in alopecia areata. As regards this clone: Its antigen is currently unknown.

Notes on the study in general: Sequencing of scalp tissue also captures the resident alphabeta T cells of normal skin.

RNA was isolated and reverse transcribed to cDNA, the sequencing template. The table came from immunoSEQ multiplex PCR; TCRdb's copy has only in-frame clones and leaves some out. This table holds about 120,000 clones, approximately 49% found once. The germline CDR1 and CDR2 sequences are SQVTM and ANQGSEA. The CDR3 consists of 14 residues. With 2 bases removed from V and 2 bases from J, the gap between germline ends came to 11 bases. The sample in question was CD8+ T cells sorted from blood, obtained at week 0. V and J are TRBV29-1 and TRBJ2-3; weak D call: TRBD1 (6 bases). This receptor was taken from a human donor with alopecia areata. CDR3 protein: CSVEWGRNTDTQYF. The CDR3 DNA follows: TGCAGCGTTGAATGGGGGCGAAACACAGATACGCAGTATTTT.